This T cell receptor beta chain was found in a study of blood T cell repertoires in COVID-19. Original processing methods: By means of reference gene primer amplification, nucleated cell counts were estimated. TCRdb keeps only in-frame clones here, not all; method: immunoSEQ multiplex PCR. V, J and clone size derive from that table, while D and trimming were established from the DNA sequence. The sample includes 75,000 to 90,000 clones, 75% to 90% of them seen just once. V gave up 3 bases and J gave up 3 bases, with 24 bases separating them. This CDR3 comprises 19 residues. Per germline, CDR1 MNHEY and CDR2 SMNVEV (reference sequence).

The sequencing input was peripheral blood. The TCR was taken from a woman between 35 and 50 years old with active or convalescent COVID-19. This chain joins TRBV27 and TRBJ2-4; D is perhaps TRBD1 (6 bases). For the CDR3, the DNA is TGTGCCAGCAGTTTGAGGAAGGGCACAGGGTTGAGGGACAAAAACATTCAGTACTTC. It is translated as CASSLRKGTGLRDKNIQYF.